This TCR beta chain emerged from a study of beta chain features in type 1 diabetes. Study results and caveats: Shorter templates might be favored by PCR, equally in patients and controls. Small HLA sub-analyses could not settle whether HLA shapes TCRB rearrangement. All four CD4+ subsets from Type 1 diabetes patients carried moderately but significantly shorter TCRB CDR3s.

Over 95% purity was reached by all sorted populations. V dropped 5 bases and J dropped 3; count of bases not matched to a gene: 2. Germline V lookup: CDR1 SGHTA, CDR2 FQGNSA. This CDR3 has 13 residues. Sequencing targeted expressed TCRB transcripts, as all isolated RNA had been reverse transcribed. Sequencing was performed with immunoSEQ multiplex PCR; in TCRdb, only in-frame clones are kept and a portion is missing. Here the sample spans approximately 250,000 clones, roughly 24% being singletons. This clone has more than one count but fewer than ten. Its target is not known. This rearrangement joins TRBV7-2 to TRBJ2-7; 9 bases line up with TRBD2. Material: naive CD4+ T cells from blood. The receptor's source is a woman in her 30s with type 1 diabetes. CDR3 residues: CASSLTSGYEQYF. DNA of the CDR3: TGTGCCAGCAGCCTGACTAGCGGCTACGAGCAGTACTTC.